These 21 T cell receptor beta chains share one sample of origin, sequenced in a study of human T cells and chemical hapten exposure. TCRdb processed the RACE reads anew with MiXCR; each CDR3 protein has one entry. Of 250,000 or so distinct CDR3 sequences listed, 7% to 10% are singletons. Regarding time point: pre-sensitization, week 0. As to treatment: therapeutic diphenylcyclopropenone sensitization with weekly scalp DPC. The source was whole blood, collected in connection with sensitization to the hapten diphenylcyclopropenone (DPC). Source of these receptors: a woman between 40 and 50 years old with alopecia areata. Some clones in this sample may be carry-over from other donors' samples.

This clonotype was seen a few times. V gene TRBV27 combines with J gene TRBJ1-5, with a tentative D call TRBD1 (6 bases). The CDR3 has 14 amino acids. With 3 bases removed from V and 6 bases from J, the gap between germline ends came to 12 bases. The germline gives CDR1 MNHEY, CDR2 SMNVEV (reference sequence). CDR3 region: CASSLHRGGQPQHF. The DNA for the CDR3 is TGTGCCAGCAGTTTGCATAGGGGGGGTCAGCCCCAGCATTTT.

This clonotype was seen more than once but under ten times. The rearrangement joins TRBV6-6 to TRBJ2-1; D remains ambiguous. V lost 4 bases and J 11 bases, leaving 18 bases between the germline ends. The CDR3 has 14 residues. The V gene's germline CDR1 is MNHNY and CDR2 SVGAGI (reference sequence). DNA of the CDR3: TGTGCCAGCAGTTCAAGAAAAACTAACAGTAAGCAGTTCTTC. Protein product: CASSSRKTNSKQFF.

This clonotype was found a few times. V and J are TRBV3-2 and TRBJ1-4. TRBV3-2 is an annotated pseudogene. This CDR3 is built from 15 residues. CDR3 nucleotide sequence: TGTGCCAGCAGCCAATCTCCCGCCAGGGGACGGAAACTGTTTTTT. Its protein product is CASSQSPARGRKLFF.

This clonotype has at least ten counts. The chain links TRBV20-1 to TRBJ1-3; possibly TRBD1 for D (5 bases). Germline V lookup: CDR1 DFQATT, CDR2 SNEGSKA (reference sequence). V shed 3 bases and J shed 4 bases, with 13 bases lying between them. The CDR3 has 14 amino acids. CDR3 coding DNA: TGCAGTGCTAGGGCCGGGACTCAAGGAAACACCATATATTTT. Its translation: CSARAGTQGNTIYF.

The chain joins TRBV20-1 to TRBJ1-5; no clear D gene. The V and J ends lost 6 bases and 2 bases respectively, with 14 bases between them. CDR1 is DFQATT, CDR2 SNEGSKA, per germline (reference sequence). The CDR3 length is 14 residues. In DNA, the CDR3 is TGCAGTGCCCTCCCCTTCGGGGGCAATCAGCCCCAGCATTTT. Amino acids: CSALPFGGNQPQHF.

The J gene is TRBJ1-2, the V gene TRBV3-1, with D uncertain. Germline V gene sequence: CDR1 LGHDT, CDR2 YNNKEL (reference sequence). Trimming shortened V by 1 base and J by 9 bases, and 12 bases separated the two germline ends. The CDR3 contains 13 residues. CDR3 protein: CASSQVRSRRYTF. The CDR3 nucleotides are TGTGCCAGCAGCCAAGTAAGGAGTCGCCGCTACACCTTC.

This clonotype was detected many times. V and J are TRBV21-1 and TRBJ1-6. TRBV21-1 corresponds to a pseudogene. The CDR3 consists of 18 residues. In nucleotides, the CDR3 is TGTGCCAGCGGGAATCCTCCTCGGAGGAGCTCCTATAATTCACCCCTCCACTTT. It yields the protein CASGNPPRRSSYNSPLHF.

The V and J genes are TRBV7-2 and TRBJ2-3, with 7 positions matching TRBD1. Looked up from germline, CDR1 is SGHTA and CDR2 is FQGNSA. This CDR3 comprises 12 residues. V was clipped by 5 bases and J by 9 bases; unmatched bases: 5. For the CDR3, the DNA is TGTGCCAGCAGCCGGGACAGTGGCACGCAGTATTTT. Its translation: CASSRDSGTQYF.

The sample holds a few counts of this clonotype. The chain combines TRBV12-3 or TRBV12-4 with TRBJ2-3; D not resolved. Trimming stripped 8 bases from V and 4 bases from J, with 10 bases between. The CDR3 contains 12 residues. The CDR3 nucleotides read TGTGCCAGCTCTGCGGTCGCAGATACGCAGTATTTT. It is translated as CASSAVADTQYF.

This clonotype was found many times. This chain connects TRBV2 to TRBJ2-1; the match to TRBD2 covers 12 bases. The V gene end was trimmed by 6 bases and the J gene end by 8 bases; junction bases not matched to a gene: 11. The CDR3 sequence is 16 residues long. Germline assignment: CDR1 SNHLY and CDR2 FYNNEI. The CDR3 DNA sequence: TGTGCCAGCAGGCGACTGACTAGCGGGGGCCGGCATGAGCAGTTCTTC. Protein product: CASRRLTSGGRHEQFF.

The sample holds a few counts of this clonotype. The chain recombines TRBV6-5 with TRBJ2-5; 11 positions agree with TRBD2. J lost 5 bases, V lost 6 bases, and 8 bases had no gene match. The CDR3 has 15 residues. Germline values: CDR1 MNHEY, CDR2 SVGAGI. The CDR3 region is CASSTTSGSAETQYF. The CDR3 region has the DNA TGTGCCAGCAGCACCACTAGCGGGAGTGCCGAGACCCAGTACTTC.

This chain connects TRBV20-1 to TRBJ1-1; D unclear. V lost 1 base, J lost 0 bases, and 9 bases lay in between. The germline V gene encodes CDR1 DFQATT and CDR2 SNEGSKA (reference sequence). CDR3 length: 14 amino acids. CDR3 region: CSARANSMNTEAFF. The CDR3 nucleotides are TGCAGTGCTAGAGCCAACAGCATGAACACTGAAGCTTTCTTT.

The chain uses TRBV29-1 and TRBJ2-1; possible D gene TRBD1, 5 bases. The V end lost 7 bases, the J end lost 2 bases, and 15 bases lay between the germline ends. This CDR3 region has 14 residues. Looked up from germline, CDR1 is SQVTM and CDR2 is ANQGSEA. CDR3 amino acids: CSAATASAYNEQFF. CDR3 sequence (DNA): TGCAGCGCCGCGACAGCGTCTGCCTACAATGAGCAGTTCTTC.

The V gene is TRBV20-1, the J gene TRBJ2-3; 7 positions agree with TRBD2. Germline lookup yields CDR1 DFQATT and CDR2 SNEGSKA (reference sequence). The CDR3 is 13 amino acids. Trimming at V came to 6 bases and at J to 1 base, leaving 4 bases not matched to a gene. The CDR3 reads CSAITSGTDTQYF. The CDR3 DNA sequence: TGCAGTGCCATCACTAGCGGCACAGATACGCAGTATTTT.

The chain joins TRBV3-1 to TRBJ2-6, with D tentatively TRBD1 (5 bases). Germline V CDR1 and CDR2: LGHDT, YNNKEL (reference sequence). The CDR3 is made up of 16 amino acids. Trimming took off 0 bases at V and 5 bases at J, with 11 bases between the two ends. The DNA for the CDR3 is TGTGCCAGCAGCCAAGATGACAGTGTCTGGGCCAACGTCCTGACTTTC. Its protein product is CASSQDDSVWANVLTF.

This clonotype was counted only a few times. In DNA, the CDR3 is TGTGCCAGCAGTTCAGAGGGGGGGGTCAACGAGCAGTACTTC. Translation: CASSSEGGVNEQYF. J is TRBJ2-7 and V is TRBV5-4; TRBD2 is a possible D gene (7 bases). Germline V CDR1 and CDR2: SGHNT, YYREEE (reference sequence). With 5 bases removed from V and 5 bases from J, the gap between germline ends came to 17 bases. The CDR3 totals 14 residues.

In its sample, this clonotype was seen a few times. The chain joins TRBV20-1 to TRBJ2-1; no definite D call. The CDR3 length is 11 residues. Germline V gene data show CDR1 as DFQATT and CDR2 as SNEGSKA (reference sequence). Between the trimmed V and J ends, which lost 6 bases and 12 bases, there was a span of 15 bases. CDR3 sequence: CSAEDSPSQFF. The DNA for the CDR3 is TGCAGTGCCGAAGACTCGCCCTCGCAGTTCTTC.

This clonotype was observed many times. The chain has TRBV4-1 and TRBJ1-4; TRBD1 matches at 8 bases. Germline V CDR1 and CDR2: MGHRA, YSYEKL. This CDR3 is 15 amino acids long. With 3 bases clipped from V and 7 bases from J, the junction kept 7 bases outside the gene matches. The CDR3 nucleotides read TGCGCCAGCAGCCACCAGGACAGGGAGAGTGAAAAACTGTTTTTT. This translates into CASSHQDRESEKLFF.

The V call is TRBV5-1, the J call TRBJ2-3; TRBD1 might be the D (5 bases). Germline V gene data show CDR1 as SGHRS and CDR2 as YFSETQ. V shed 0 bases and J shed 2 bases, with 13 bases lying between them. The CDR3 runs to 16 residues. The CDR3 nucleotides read TGCGCCAGCAGCTTGGCCGGAGACAGAGCCACAGATACGCAGTATTTT. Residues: CASSLAGDRATDTQYF.

Here the CDR3 DNA reads TGTGCCACCACCGATTGGCAAGAGACCCAGTACTTC. This sequence encodes CATTDWQETQYF. This sequence joins TRBV24-1 and TRBJ2-5; D gene uncertain. Deletions cut 8 bases from V and 2 bases from J, with 8 bases between. CDR3 size: 12 residues. The germline gives CDR1 KGHDR, CDR2 SFDVKD.

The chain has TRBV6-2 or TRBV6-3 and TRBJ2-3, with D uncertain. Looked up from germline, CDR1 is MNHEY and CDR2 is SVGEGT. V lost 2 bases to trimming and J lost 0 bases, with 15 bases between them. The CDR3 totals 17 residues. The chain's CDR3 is CASSYPPKAVSTDTQYF. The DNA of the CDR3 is TGTGCCAGCAGTTACCCCCCGAAGGCGGTCAGCACAGATACGCAGTATTTT.